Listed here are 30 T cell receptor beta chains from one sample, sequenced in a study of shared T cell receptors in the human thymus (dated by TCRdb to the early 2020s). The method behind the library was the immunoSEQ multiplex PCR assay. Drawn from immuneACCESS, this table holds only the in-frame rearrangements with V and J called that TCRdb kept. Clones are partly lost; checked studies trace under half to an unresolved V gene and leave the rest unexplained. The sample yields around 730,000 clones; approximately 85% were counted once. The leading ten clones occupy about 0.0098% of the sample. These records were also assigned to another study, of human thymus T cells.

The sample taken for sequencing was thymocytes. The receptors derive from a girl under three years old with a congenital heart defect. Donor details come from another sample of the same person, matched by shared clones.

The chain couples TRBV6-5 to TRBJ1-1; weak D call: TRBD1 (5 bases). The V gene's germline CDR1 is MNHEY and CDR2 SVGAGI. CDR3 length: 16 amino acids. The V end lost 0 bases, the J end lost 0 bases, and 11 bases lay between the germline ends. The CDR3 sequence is CASSYSGGGLNTEAFF. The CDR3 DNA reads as TGTGCCAGCAGTTACTCCGGGGGGGGGTTGAACACTGAAGCTTTCTTT.

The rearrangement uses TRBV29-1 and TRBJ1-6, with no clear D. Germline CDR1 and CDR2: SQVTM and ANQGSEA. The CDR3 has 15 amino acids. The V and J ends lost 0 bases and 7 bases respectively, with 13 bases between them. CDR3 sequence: CSVEDPGVPNSPLHF. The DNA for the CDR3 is TGCAGCGTTGAAGATCCCGGAGTCCCAAATTCACCCCTCCACTTT.

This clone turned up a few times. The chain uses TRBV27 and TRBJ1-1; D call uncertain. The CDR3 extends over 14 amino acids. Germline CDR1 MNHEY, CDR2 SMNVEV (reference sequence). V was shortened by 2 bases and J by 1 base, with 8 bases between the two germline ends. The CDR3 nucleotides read TGTGCCAGCAGTTTAGAGTTCCAGAACACTGAAGCTTTCTTT. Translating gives CASSLEFQNTEAFF.

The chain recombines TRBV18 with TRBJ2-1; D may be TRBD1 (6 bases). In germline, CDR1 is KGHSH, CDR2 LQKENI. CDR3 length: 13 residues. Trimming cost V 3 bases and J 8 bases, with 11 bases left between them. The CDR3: CASSPGHRDEQFF. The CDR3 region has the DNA TGTGCCAGCTCACCGGGACACCGCGATGAGCAGTTCTTC. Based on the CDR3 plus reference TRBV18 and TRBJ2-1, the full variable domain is NAGVMQNPRHLVRRRGQEARLRCSPMKGHSHVYWYRQLPEEGLKFMVYLQKENIIDESGMPKERFSAEFPKEGPSILRIQQVVRGDSAAYFCASSPGHRDEQFFGPGTRLTVL.

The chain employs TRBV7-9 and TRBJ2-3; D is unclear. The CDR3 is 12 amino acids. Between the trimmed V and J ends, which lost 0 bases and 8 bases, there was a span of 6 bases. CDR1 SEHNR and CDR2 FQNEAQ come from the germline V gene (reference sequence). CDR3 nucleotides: TGTGCCAGCAGCTTAGCCGTTATTACGCAGTATTTT. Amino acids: CASSLAVITQYF.

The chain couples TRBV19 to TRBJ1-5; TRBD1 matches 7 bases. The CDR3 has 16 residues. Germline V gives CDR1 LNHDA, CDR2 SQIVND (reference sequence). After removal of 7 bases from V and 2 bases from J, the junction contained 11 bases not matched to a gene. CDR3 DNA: TGTGCCAGTACCCGAAAACAGGGGCGAGGCAATCAGCCCCAGCATTTT. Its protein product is CASTRKQGRGNQPQHF.

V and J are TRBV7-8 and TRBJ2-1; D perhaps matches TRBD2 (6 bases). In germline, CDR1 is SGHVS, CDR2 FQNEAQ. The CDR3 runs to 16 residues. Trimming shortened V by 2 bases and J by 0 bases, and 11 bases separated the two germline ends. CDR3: CASSLFGLPSYNEQFF. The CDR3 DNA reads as TGTGCCAGCAGCTTATTTGGACTACCCTCCTACAATGAGCAGTTCTTC.

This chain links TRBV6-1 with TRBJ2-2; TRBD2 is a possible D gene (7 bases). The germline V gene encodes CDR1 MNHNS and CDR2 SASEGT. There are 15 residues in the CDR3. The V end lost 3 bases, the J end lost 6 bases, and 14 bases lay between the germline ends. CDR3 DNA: TGTGCCAGCAGTGATGTGGGGGGGCGGGCCGGGGAGCTGTTTTTT. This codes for CASSDVGGRAGELFF.

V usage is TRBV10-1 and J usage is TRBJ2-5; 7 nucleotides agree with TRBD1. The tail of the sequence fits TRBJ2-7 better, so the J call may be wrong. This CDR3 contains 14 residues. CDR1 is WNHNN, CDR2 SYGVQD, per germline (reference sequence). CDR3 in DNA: TGCGCCAGCAGTAGGGGGCTACGGGGCCACGAGCAGTACTTC. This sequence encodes CASSRGLRGHEQYF.

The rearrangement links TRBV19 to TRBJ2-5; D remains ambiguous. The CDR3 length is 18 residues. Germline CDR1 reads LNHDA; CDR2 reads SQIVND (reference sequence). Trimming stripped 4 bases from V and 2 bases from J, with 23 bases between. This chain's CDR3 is CASSRSGGWPRRQETQYF. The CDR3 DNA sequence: TGTGCCAGTAGTAGGTCCGGTGGGTGGCCGAGGAGACAAGAGACCCAGTACTTC.

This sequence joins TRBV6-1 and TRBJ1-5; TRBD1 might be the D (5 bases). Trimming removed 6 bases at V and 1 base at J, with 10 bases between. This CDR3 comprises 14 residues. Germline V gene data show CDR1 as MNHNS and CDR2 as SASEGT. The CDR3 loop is CASSLRQSNQPQHF. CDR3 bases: TGTGCCAGCAGCCTGAGACAGAGCAATCAGCCCCAGCATTTT.

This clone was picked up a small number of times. The CDR3 protein is CASSISGSDGSGNTIYF. CDR3 coding DNA: TGTGCCAGCTCAATCTCCGGGAGCGACGGCTCTGGAAACACCATATATTTT. The rearrangement uses TRBV18 and TRBJ1-3; the D is unclear. Germline V CDR1 and CDR2: KGHSH, LQKENI. V was pared by 5 bases and J by 0 bases, with 17 bases between. The CDR3 consists of 17 residues. Full variable domain (missing parts from reference TRBV18 and TRBJ1-3): NAGVMQNPRHLVRRRGQEARLRCSPMKGHSHVYWYRQLPEEGLKFMVYLQKENIIDESGMPKERFSAEFPKEGPSILRIQQVVRGDSAAYFCASSISGSDGSGNTIYFGEGSWLTVV.

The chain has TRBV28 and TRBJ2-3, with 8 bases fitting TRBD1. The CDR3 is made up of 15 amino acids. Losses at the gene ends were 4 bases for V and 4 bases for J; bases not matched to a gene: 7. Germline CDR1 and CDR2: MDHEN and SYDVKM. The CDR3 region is CASSYWTGKADTQYF. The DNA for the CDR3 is TGTGCCAGCAGTTACTGGACAGGGAAGGCAGATACGCAGTATTTT.

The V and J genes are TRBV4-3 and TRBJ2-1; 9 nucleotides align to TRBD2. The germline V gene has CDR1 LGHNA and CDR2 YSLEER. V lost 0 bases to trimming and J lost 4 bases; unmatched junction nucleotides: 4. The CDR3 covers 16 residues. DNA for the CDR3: TGCGCCAGCAGCCAAGATTCTAGCGGGACATACAATGAGCAGTTCTTC. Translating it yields CASSQDSSGTYNEQFF.

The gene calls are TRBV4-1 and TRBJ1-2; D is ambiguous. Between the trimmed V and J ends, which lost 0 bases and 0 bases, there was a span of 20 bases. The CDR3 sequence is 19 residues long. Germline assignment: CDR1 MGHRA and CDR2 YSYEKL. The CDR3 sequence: CASSQDSAARTLSNYGYTF. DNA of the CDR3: TGCGCCAGCAGCCAAGATAGTGCGGCCCGAACCCTTTCTAACTATGGCTACACCTTC.

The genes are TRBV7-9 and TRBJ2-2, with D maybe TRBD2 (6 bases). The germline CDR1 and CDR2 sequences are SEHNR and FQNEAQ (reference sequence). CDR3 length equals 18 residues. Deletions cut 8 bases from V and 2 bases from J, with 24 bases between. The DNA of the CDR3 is TGTGCCAGCGCACTAGCCGGGGAAACTCAAACAAACACCGGGGAGCTGTTTTTT. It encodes CASALAGETQTNTGELFF. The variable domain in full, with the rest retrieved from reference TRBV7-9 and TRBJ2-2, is DTGVSQNPRHKITKRGQNVTFRCDPISEHNRLYWYRQTLGQGPEFLTYFQNEAQLEKSRLLSDRFSAERPKGSFSTLEIQRTEQGDSAMYLCASALAGETQTNTGELFFGEGSRLTVL.

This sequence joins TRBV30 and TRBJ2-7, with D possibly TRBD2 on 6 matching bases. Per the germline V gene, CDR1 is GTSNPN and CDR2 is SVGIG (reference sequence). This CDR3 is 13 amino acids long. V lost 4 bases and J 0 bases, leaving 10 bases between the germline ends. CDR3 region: CAWNIGSSYEQYF. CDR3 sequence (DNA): TGTGCCTGGAATATCGGGAGCTCCTACGAGCAGTACTTC. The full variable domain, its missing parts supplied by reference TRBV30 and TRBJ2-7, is SQTIHQWPATLVQPVGSPLSLECTVEGTSNPNLYWYRQAAGRGLQLLFYSVGIGQISSEVPQNLSASRPQDRQFILSSKKLLLSDSGFYLCAWNIGSSYEQYFGPGTRLTVT.

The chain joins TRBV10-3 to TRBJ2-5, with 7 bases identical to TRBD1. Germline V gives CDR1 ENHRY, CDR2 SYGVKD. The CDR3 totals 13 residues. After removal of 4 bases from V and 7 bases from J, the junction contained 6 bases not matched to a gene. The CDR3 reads CAISADRDGTQYF. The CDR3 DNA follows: TGTGCCATCAGTGCTGACAGGGATGGGACCCAGTACTTC.

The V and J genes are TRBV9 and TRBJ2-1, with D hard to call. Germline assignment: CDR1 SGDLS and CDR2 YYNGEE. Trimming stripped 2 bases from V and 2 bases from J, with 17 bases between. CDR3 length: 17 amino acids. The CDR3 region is CASSVHSRDSPYNEQFF. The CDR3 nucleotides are TGTGCCAGCAGCGTCCATTCTCGAGACTCCCCCTACAATGAGCAGTTCTTC. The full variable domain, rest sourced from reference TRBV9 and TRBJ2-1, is DSGVTQTPKHLITATGQRVTLRCSPRSGDLSVYWYQQSLDQGLQFLIQYYNGEERAKGNILERFSAQQFPDLHSELNLSSLELGDSALYFCASSVHSRDSPYNEQFFGPGTRLTVL.

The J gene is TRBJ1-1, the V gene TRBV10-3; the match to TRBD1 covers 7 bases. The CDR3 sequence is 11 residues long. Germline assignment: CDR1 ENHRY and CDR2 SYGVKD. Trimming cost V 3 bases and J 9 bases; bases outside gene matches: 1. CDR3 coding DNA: TGTGCCATCAGTGACAGGGGGAAAGCTTTCTTT. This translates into CAISDRGKAFF.

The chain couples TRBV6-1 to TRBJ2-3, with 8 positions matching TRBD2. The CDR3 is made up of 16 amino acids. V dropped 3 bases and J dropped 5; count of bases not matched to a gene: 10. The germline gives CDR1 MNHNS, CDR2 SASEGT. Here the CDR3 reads CASSELDRGGRDTQYF. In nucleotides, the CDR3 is TGTGCCAGCAGTGAGTTGGACCGGGGGGGCCGAGATACGCAGTATTTT.

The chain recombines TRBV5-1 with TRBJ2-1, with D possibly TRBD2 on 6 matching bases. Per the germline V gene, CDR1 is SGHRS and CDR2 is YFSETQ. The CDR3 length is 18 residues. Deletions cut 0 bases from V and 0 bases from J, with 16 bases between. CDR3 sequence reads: CASSLVVWGVSSYNEQFF. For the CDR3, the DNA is TGCGCCAGCAGCTTGGTTGTATGGGGGGTCAGCTCCTACAATGAGCAGTTCTTC.

CDR3 amino acids: CAISESTSGLTRAVYEQYF. As DNA, the CDR3 is TGTGCCATCAGTGAGTCCACTAGCGGCCTCACGCGGGCAGTCTACGAGCAGTACTTC. The gene calls are TRBV10-3 and TRBJ2-7, with 8 bases fitting TRBD2. The CDR3 covers 19 residues. The germline gives CDR1 ENHRY, CDR2 SYGVKD. V lost 0 bases, J lost 3 bases, and 16 bases stayed unmatched.

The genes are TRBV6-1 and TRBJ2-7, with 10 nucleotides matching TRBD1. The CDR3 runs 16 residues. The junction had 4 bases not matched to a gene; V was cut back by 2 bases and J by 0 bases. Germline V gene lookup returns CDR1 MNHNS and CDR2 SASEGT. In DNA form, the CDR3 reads TGTGCCAGCAGTGAATGGACAGGGGGGATCTCCTACGAGCAGTACTTC. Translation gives CASSEWTGGISYEQYF.

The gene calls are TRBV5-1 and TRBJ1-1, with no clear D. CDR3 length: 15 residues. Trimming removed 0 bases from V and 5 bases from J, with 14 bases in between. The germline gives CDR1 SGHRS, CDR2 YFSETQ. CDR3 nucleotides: TGCGCCAGCAGCTTGGGCAAGGGAGTGCGGACTGAAGCTTTCTTT. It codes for CASSLGKGVRTEAFF. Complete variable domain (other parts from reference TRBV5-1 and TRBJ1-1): KAGVTQTPRYLIKTRGQQVTLSCSPISGHRSVSWYQQTPGQGLQFLFEYFSETQRNKGNFPGRFSGRQFSNSRSEMNVSTLELGDSALYLCASSLGKGVRTEAFFGQGTRLTVV.

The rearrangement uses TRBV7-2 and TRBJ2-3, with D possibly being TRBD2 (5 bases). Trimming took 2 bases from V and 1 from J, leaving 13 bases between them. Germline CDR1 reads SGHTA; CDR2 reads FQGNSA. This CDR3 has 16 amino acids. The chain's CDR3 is CASSLNLASRTDTQYF. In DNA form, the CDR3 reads TGTGCCAGCAGCTTAAATTTAGCTAGCCGCACAGATACGCAGTATTTT. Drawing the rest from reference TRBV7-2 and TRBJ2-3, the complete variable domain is GAGVSQSPSNKVTEKGKDVELRCDPISGHTALYWYRQSLGQGLEFLIYFQGNSAPDKSGLPSDRFSAERTGGSVSTLTIQRTQQEDSAVYLCASSLNLASRTDTQYFGPGTRLTVL.

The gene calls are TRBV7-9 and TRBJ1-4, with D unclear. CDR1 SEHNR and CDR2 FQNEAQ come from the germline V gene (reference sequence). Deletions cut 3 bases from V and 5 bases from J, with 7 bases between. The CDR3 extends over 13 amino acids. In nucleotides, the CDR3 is TGTGCCAGCAGCTTGCGGGAAAATGAAAAACTGTTTTTT. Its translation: CASSLRENEKLFF.

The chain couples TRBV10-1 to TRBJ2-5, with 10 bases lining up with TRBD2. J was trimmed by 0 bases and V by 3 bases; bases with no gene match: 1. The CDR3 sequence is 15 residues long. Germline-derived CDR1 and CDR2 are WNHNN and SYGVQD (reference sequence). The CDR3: CASSELAGNQETQYF. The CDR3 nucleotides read TGCGCCAGCAGTGAACTAGCGGGGAACCAAGAGACCCAGTACTTC.

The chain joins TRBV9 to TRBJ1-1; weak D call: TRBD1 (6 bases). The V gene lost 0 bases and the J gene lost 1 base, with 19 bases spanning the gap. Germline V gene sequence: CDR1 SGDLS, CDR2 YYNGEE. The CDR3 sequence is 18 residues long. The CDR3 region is CASSVVSRGSLANTEAFF. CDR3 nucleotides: TGTGCCAGCAGCGTAGTTTCCAGGGGATCCCTGGCGAACACTGAAGCTTTCTTT. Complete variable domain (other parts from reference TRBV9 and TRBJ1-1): DSGVTQTPKHLITATGQRVTLRCSPRSGDLSVYWYQQSLDQGLQFLIQYYNGEERAKGNILERFSAQQFPDLHSELNLSSLELGDSALYFCASSVVSRGSLANTEAFFGQGTRLTVV.

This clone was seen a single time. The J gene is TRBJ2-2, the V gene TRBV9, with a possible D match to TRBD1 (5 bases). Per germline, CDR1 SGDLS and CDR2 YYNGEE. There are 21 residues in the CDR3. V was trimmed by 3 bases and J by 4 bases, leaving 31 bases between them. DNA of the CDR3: TGTGCCAGCAGCGCCGCGGAGTCGGACCCCTTCCCAAGGCAGGGCACCGGGGAGCTGTTTTTT. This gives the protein CASSAAESDPFPRQGTGELFF.